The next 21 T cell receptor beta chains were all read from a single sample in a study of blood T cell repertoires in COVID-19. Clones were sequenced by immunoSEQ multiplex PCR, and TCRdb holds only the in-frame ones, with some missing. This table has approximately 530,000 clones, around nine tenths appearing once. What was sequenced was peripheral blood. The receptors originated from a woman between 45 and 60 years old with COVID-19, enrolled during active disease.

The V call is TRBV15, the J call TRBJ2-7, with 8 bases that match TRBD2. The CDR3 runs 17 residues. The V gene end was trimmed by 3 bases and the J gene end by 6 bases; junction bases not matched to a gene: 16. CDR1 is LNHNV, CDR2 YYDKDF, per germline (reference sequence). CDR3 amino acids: CATSSAGFSGGSIEQYF. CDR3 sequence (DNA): TGTGCCACCAGCAGCGCTGGATTCAGCGGGGGTTCGATCGAGCAGTACTTC.

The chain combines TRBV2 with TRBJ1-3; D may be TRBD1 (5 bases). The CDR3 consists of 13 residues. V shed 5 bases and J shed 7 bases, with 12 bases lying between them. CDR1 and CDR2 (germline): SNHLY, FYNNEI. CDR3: CASSSGRVNTIYF. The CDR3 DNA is TGTGCCAGCAGTTCAGGGAGGGTCAACACCATATATTTT. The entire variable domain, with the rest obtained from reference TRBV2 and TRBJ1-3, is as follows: EPEVTQTPSHQVTQMGQEVILRCVPISNHLYFYWYRQILGQKVEFLVSFYNNEISEKSEIFDDQFSVERPDGSNFTLKIRSTKLEDSAMYFCASSSGRVNTIYFGEGSWLTVV.

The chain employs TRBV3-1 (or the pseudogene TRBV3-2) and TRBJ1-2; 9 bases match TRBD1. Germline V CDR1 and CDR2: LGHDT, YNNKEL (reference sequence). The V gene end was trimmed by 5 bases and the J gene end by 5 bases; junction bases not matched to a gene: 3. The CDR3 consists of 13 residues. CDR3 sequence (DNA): TGTGCCAGCAGCTACGGGACAGGGTATGGCTACACCTTC. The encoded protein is CASSYGTGYGYTF.

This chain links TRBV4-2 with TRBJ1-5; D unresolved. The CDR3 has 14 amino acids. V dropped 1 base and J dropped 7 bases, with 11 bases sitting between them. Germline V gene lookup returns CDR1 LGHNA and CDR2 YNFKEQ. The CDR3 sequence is CASSQVGGFQPQHF. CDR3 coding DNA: TGTGCCAGCAGCCAAGTAGGAGGCTTCCAGCCCCAGCATTTT.

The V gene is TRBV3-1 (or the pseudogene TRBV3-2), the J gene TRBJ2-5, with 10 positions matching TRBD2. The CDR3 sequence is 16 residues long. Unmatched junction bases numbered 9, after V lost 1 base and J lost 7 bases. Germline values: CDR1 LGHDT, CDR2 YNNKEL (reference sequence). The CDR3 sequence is CASSQVAGGHIGTQYF. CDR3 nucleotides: TGTGCCAGCAGCCAAGTAGCGGGGGGCCACATAGGGACCCAGTACTTC.

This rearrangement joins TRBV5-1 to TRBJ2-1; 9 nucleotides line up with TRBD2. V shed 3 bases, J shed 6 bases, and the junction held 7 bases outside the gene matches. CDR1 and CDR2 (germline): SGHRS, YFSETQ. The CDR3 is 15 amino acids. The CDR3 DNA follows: TGCGCCAGCAGCTGGGGGACTAGCAACGTCAATGAGCAGTTCTTC. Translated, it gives CASSWGTSNVNEQFF.

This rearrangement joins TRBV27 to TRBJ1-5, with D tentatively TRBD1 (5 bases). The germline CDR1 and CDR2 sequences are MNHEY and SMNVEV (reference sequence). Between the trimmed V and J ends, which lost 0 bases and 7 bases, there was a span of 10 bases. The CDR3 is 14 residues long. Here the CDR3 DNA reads TGTGCCAGCAGTTTATCCAGGGATGACCAGCCCCAGCATTTT. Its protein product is CASSLSRDDQPQHF.

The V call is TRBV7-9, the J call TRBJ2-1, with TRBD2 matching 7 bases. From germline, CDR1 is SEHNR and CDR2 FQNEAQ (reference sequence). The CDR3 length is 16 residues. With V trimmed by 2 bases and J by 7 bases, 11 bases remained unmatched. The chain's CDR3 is CASSLPFTREGNEQFF. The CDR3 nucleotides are TGTGCCAGCAGCTTACCTTTTACTAGGGAGGGGAATGAGCAGTTCTTC.

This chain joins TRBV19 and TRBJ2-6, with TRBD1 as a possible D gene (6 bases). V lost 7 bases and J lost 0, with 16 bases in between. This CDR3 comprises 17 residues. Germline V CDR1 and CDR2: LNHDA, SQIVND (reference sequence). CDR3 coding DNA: TGTGCCAGTACCCCCGGGACAATGAGCTCTGGGGCCAACGTCCTGACTTTC. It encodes CASTPGTMSSGANVLTF.

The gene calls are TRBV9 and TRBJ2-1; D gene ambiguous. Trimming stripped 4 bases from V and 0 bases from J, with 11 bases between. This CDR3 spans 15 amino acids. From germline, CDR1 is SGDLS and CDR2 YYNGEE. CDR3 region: CASSLDFSSYNEQFF. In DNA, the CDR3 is TGTGCCAGCAGCCTCGACTTTAGCTCCTACAATGAGCAGTTCTTC.

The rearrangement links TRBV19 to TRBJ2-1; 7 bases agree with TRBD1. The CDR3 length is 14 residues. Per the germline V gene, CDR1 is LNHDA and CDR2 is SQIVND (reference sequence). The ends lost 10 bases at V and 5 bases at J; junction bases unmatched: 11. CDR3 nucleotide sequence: TGTGCCACCCAGTGGGGGACAGCTAACAATGAGCAGTTCTTC. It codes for CATQWGTANNEQFF. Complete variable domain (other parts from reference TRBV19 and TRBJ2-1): DGGITQSPKYLFRKEGQNVTLSCEQNLNHDAMYWYRQDPGQGLRLIYYSQIVNDFQKGDIAEGYSVSREKKESFPLTVTSAQKNPTAFYLCATQWGTANNEQFFGPGTRLTVL.

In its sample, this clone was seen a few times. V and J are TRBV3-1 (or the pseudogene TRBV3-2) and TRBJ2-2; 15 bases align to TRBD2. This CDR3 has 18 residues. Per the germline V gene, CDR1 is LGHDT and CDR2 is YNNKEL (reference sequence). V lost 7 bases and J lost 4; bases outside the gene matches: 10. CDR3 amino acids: CASTTGLAGGRVTGELFF. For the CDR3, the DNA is TGTGCCAGCACCACCGGACTAGCGGGGGGGCGCGTCACCGGGGAGCTGTTTTTT.

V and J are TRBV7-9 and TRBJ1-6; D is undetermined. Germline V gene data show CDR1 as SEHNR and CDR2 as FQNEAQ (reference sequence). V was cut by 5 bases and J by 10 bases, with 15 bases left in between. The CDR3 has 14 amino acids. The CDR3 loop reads CASSDPGARSPLHF. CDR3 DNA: TGTGCCAGCAGCGACCCCGGTGCGAGGTCACCCCTCCACTTT.

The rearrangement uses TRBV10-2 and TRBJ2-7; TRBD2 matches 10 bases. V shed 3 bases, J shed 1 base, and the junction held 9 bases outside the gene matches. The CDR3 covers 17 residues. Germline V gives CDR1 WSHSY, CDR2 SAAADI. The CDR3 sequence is CASSERGSGGSSYEQYF. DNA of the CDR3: TGCGCCAGCAGTGAACGGGGTAGCGGGGGGTCTTCCTACGAGCAGTACTTC.

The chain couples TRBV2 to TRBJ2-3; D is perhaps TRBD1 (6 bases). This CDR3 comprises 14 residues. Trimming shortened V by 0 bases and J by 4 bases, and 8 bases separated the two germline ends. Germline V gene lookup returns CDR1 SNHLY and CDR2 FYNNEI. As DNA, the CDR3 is TGTGCCAGCAGTGAAGCTGAGGGGGCAGATACGCAGTATTTT. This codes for CASSEAEGADTQYF.

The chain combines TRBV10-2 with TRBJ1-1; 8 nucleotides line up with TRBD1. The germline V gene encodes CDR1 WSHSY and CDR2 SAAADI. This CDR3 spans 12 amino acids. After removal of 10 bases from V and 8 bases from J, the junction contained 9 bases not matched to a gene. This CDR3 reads CATMGQALEAFF. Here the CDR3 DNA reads TGCGCCACTATGGGACAGGCCCTCGAAGCTTTCTTT.

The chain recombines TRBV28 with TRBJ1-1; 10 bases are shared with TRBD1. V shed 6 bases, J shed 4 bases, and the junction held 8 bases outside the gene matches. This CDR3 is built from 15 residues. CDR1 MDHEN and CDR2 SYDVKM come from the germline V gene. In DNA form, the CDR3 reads TGTGCCAGCAGCGGGACAGGGGTTCTGGGCACTGAAGCTTTCTTT. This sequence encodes CASSGTGVLGTEAFF.

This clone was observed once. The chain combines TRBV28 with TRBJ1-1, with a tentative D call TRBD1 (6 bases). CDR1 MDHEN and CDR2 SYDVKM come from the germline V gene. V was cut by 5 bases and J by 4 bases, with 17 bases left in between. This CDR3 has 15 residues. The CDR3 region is CASSPPRGARTEAFF. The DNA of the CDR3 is TGTGCCAGCAGTCCTCCCCGGGGGGCGCGCACTGAAGCTTTCTTT.

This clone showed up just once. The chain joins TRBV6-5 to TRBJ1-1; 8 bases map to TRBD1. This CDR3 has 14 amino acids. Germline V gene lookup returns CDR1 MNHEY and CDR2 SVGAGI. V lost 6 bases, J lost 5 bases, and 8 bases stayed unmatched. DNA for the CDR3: TGTGCCAGCAGGCCGGACAGGGTAAAAACTGAAGCTTTCTTT. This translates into CASRPDRVKTEAFF.

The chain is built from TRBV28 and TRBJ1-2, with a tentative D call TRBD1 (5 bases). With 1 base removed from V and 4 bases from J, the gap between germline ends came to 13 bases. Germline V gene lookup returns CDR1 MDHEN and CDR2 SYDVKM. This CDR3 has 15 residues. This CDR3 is CASSLSREGSYGYTF. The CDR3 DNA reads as TGTGCCAGCAGTTTATCACGGGAGGGGAGCTATGGCTACACCTTC.

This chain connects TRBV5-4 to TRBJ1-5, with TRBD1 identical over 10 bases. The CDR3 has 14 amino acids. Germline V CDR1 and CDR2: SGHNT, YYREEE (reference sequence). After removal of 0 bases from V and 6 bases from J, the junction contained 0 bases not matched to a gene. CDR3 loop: CASSLGTGGQPQHF. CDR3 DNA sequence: TGTGCCAGCAGCTTGGGGACAGGGGGTCAGCCCCAGCATTTT.